This record covers a single T cell receptor beta chain. Its target is unknown. This entry comes from a study of PD-1 blockade in classical Hodgkin lymphoma. Study-level results: Some patients started nivolumab under 1 year after ASCT, and they were excluded. Newly diagnosed patients had baseline TCR diversity that was reportedly lower than that of healthy donors.

The germline CDR1 and CDR2 sequences are SGHKS and YYEKEE (reference sequence). Trimming left V 4 bases short and J 7 bases short, with 11 bases between. This CDR3 is built from 12 residues. Time point here: cycle 4 day 1 (C4D1), after five to seven weeks of nivolumab. Every patient relapsed after autologous stem cell transplantation, and brentuximab vedotin exposure varied. CD4+ T cells were purified from thawed PBMCs by magnetic negative selection. Using immunoSEQ multiplex PCR, the repertoire was profiled, and TCRdb retains in-frame clones only, with some absent. The sample has around 18,000 clones; just over 70% are singletons.

The clonotype comes from a human donor with classical Hodgkin lymphoma. The starting material was CD4+ T cells from blood, obtained before the fourth cycle of nivolumab. The J gene is TRBJ1-1, the V gene TRBV5-5; D possibly corresponds to TRBD1 (5 bases). The CDR3 protein is CASSLYGGEAFF. In nucleotides, the CDR3 is TGTGCCAGCAGCCTTTATGGGGGTGAAGCTTTCTTT.